The 19 T cell receptor beta chains given below trace back to one sample, sequenced in a study of control samples from healthy donors and cancer patients. Sequencing used immunoSEQ multiplex PCR; TCRdb keeps in-frame clones, though not all of them. The sample lists some 150,000 clones; over 90% were seen once. The source material was blood. The receptors come from a woman aged 30 to 39 in good health.

This chain links TRBV25-1 with TRBJ2-5; 7 bases fit TRBD2. In germline, CDR1 is MGHDK, CDR2 SYGVNS. The CDR3 is 14 residues long. J was trimmed by 9 bases and V by 5 bases; bases with no gene match: 12. The CDR3 loop reads CASSPPSGHEAQYF. CDR3 DNA: TGTGCCAGCAGTCCCCCTAGCGGACACGAGGCCCAGTACTTC.

The chain recombines TRBV15 with TRBJ2-5, with 8 bases fitting TRBD1. The CDR3 totals 15 residues. Germline V lookup: CDR1 LNHNV, CDR2 YYDKDF (reference sequence). Germline trimming cut 4 bases from V and 3 bases from J; bases unmatched to any gene: 7. CDR3 sequence: CATSNRQGSKETQYF. CDR3 in DNA: TGTGCCACCAGCAATCGACAGGGGTCGAAAGAGACCCAGTACTTC.

The table lists this clone with a count of one. The V call is TRBV5-1, the J call TRBJ2-3; D gene ambiguous. Trimming removed 6 bases at V and 1 base at J, with 12 bases between. The germline V gene has CDR1 SGHRS and CDR2 YFSETQ. The CDR3 is 14 amino acids. The CDR3 sequence is CASTPRVGTDTQYF. The CDR3 DNA follows: TGCGCCAGCACTCCGCGCGTCGGCACAGATACGCAGTATTTT.

The gene calls are TRBV3-1 (or the pseudogene TRBV3-2) and TRBJ1-5, with D maybe TRBD1 (6 bases). Germline loops: CDR1 LGHDT, CDR2 YNNKEL (reference sequence). V lost 4 bases and J 6 bases, leaving 16 bases between the germline ends. The CDR3 is 15 residues long. The DNA of the CDR3 is TGTGCCAGCAGCCCCCGGCAGGGGAGGGTTCAGCCCCAGCATTTT. This codes for CASSPRQGRVQPQHF.

The chain joins TRBV2 to TRBJ2-7; 10 bases map to TRBD2. The V gene end was trimmed by 6 bases and the J gene end by 4 bases; junction bases not matched to a gene: 12. The CDR3 is 16 amino acids. From germline, CDR1 is SNHLY and CDR2 FYNNEI. This chain's CDR3 is CASRPASGSPRYEQYF. The CDR3 bases are TGTGCCAGCAGGCCCGCTAGCGGGAGTCCTAGGTACGAGCAGTACTTC.

The chain joins TRBV5-4 to TRBJ1-3; maybe TRBD1 (6 bases). The germline CDR1 and CDR2 sequences are SGHNT and YYREEE (reference sequence). Trimming took 3 bases from V and 10 from J, leaving 11 bases between them. The CDR3 spans 12 residues. The CDR3 bases are TGTGCCAGCAGCTCGGACAGCCGTACCATATATTTT. It is translated as CASSSDSRTIYF. Full variable domain (rest looked up from reference TRBV5-4 and TRBJ1-3): ETGVTQSPTHLIKTRGQQVTLRCSSQSGHNTVSWYQQALGQGPQFIFQYYREEENGRGNFPPRFSGLQFPNYSSELNVNALELDDSALYLCASSSDSRTIYFGEGSWLTVV.

The chain uses TRBV19 and TRBJ1-1, with D uncertain. Trimming cost V 0 bases and J 4 bases, with 18 bases left between them. CDR3 length: 17 residues. Germline V lookup: CDR1 LNHDA, CDR2 SQIVND (reference sequence). CDR3 in amino acids: CASSIDRPGGGSTEAFF. Written as DNA, the CDR3 is TGTGCCAGTAGTATAGATAGGCCAGGAGGTGGTAGCACTGAAGCTTTCTTT.

The genes are TRBV5-1 and TRBJ2-2; 7 bases agree with TRBD1. The CDR3 totals 15 residues. J lost 1 base, V lost 3 bases, and 3 bases had no gene match. CDR1 and CDR2 (germline): SGHRS, YFSETQ. CDR3 DNA sequence: TGCGCCAGCAGCTCGCGACAGGGGAACACCGGGGAGCTGTTTTTT. Translation: CASSSRQGNTGELFF.

This rearrangement joins TRBV2 to TRBJ2-1; the match to TRBD2 covers 11 bases. Per germline, CDR1 SNHLY and CDR2 FYNNEI. The trim removed 8 bases at V and 4 bases at J, leaving 13 bases unmatched. The CDR3 has 17 residues. In DNA, the CDR3 is TGTGCCAGCCGACTTGAGGGACTAGCGGTGCGATACAATGAGCAGTTCTTC. This codes for CASRLEGLAVRYNEQFF.

This chain uses TRBV7-3 with TRBJ2-2; D possibly corresponds to TRBD1 (5 bases). Trimming took 3 bases from V and 0 from J, leaving 11 bases between them. The CDR3 consists of 16 residues. The germline V gene has CDR1 SGHTA and CDR2 FQGTGA. CDR3 protein: CASSLGHASNTGELFF. The CDR3 DNA is TGTGCCAGCAGCTTGGGGCATGCCTCGAACACCGGGGAGCTGTTTTTT. The full variable domain, with the rest looked up from reference TRBV7-3 and TRBJ2-2, is GAGVSQTPSNKVTEKGKYVELRCDPISGHTALYWYRQSLGQGPEFLIYFQGTGAADDSGLPNDRFFAVRPEGSVSTLKIQRTERGDSAVYLCASSLGHASNTGELFFGEGSRLTVL.

The V call is TRBV27, the J call TRBJ2-7, with D perhaps being TRBD1 or TRBD2 (5 bases each). V was cut by 5 bases and J by 3 bases, with 14 bases left in between. This CDR3 spans 14 amino acids. The germline V gene encodes CDR1 MNHEY and CDR2 SMNVEV (reference sequence). In DNA form, the CDR3 reads TGTGCCAGCAGTCCGGGACGGCAGGACTACGAGCAGTACTTC. Translation gives CASSPGRQDYEQYF.

The DNA of the CDR3 is TGTGCCAGCAGTTTTAGCAATCAGCCCCAGCATTTT. Translating it yields CASSFSNQPQHF. The V call is TRBV27, the J call TRBJ1-5; D gene ambiguous. V lost 3 bases and J lost 0, with 0 bases in between. Per the germline V gene, CDR1 is MNHEY and CDR2 is SMNVEV (reference sequence). The CDR3 consists of 12 residues.

CDR3 DNA sequence: TGCAGCGCCCTGGGGGAGGGTAATGAAAAACTGTTTTTT. Translating gives CSALGEGNEKLFF. This chain links TRBV29-1 with TRBJ1-4, with D perhaps matching TRBD1 (5 bases). The CDR3 covers 13 residues. Looked up from germline, CDR1 is SQVTM and CDR2 is ANQGSEA. The V gene lost 7 bases and the J gene lost 4 bases, with 13 bases spanning the gap.

This clone was recorded only once. This sequence joins TRBV5-1 and TRBJ2-5; D call uncertain. Trimming removed 0 bases from V and 4 bases from J, with 13 bases in between. CDR1 and CDR2 (germline): SGHRS, YFSETQ. The CDR3 has 15 amino acids. CDR3 nucleotide sequence: TGCGCCAGCAGCTTGGCTCCCGGGCCGGTAGAGACCCAGTACTTC. It codes for CASSLAPGPVETQYF. Variable domain in full (rest from reference TRBV5-1 and TRBJ2-5): KAGVTQTPRYLIKTRGQQVTLSCSPISGHRSVSWYQQTPGQGLQFLFEYFSETQRNKGNFPGRFSGRQFSNSRSEMNVSTLELGDSALYLCASSLAPGPVETQYFGPGTRLLVL.

The J gene is TRBJ1-1, the V gene TRBV11-2; D is unclear. CDR3 size: 14 residues. Trimming pared 7 bases from V and 4 bases from J, leaving 16 bases between. Germline CDR1 is SGHAT and CDR2 is FQNNGV. CDR3 region: CASISPGGVTEAFF. The CDR3 DNA reads TGTGCCAGCATTTCCCCGGGCGGAGTCACTGAAGCTTTCTTT.

This chain joins TRBV6-1 and TRBJ1-1; D gene unclear. CDR1 is MNHNS and CDR2 is SASEGT in the germline V gene. The CDR3 extends over 15 amino acids. Trimming left V 1 base short and J 4 bases short, with 13 bases between. The CDR3 region has the DNA TGTGCCAGCAGTGAAGGGGCCCCCAAGGGCACTGAAGCTTTCTTT. Translation: CASSEGAPKGTEAFF.

This chain connects TRBV5-4 to TRBJ2-7; no clear D. The V end was cut by 0 bases, the J end by 0 bases, with 10 bases between. This CDR3 is built from 15 residues. Germline V gene lookup returns CDR1 SGHNT and CDR2 YYREEE (reference sequence). The DNA for the CDR3 is TGTGCCAGCAGCTTGGGACACACCACCTCCTACGAGCAGTACTTC. Translating it yields CASSLGHTTSYEQYF.

The V gene is TRBV6-5, the J gene TRBJ2-1; TRBD2 aligns across 8 bases. Per the germline V gene, CDR1 is MNHEY and CDR2 is SVGAGI. After removal of 9 bases from V and 5 bases from J, the junction contained 9 bases not matched to a gene. The length of the CDR3 is 14 residues. CDR3 nucleotides: TGTGCCAGGGGGAGCGGGAGCAACGACAATGAGCAGTTCTTC. Protein sequence: CARGSGSNDNEQFF.

The gene calls are TRBV5-1 and TRBJ2-7; D remains unclear. Per the germline V gene, CDR1 is SGHRS and CDR2 is YFSETQ. The CDR3 extends over 15 amino acids. V gave up 0 bases and J gave up 2 bases, with 12 bases separating them. Here the CDR3 reads CASSLGPTPTYEQYF. In DNA form, the CDR3 reads TGCGCCAGCAGCTTGGGTCCCACCCCGACCTACGAGCAGTACTTC.